A single sample gave rise to the 26 T cell receptor beta chains below, sequenced in a study of blood T cell repertoires in COVID-19. Repertoires were generated with immunoSEQ multiplex PCR, while TCRdb's copy carries only in-frame clones and drops some. Altogether some 74,000 clones are present, 70% to 85% being singletons, with the ten largest covering around a tenth. The sample was peripheral blood. The origin of the receptors is a woman aged 45-59 years with acute or convalescent COVID-19.

The chain carries TRBV9 and TRBJ2-1, with TRBD2 matching over 8 bases. Trimming cost V 4 bases and J 6 bases; bases outside gene matches: 6. This CDR3 has 14 amino acids. CDR1 and CDR2 from the germline V gene are SGDLS and YYNGEE. The CDR3 nucleotides are TGTGCCAGCAGCCCGGGAGGGCGGGTCAATGAGCAGTTCTTC. It translates to CASSPGGRVNEQFF.

The chain links TRBV2 to TRBJ1-2; 7 bases are a match to TRBD1. Germline loops: CDR1 SNHLY, CDR2 FYNNEI. The CDR3 is 13 amino acids. V dropped 5 bases and J dropped 4; count of bases not matched to a gene: 4. Here the CDR3 reads CASSPGTVYGYTF. CDR3 sequence (DNA): TGTGCCAGCAGTCCCGGGACAGTCTATGGCTACACCTTC.

This clone appeared a few times. This chain connects TRBV15 to TRBJ1-2, with a tentative D call TRBD1 (6 bases). The V gene lost 6 bases and the J gene lost 4 bases, with 12 bases spanning the gap. The CDR3 totals 13 residues. CDR1 is LNHNV, CDR2 YYDKDF, per germline (reference sequence). The CDR3 loop is CATRREGGYGYTF. DNA of the CDR3: TGTGCCACCAGGAGGGAGGGGGGCTATGGCTACACCTTC.

The chain combines TRBV9 with TRBJ2-2; D perhaps matches TRBD1 (5 bases). Germline lookup yields CDR1 SGDLS and CDR2 YYNGEE. The CDR3 spans 14 residues. V shed 3 bases and J shed 2 bases, with 8 bases lying between them. The CDR3 reads CASSARTNTGELFF. The CDR3 region has the DNA TGTGCCAGCAGCGCGAGGACAAACACCGGGGAGCTGTTTTTT.

The gene calls are TRBV7-9 and TRBJ2-3; 8 positions match TRBD1. This CDR3 is built from 16 residues. V lost 5 bases and J lost 2; bases outside the gene matches: 9. Germline assignment: CDR1 SEHNR and CDR2 FQNEAQ (reference sequence). The CDR3 DNA sequence: TGTGCCAGCAGCCCCTATGGGGACAGGACCACAGATACGCAGTATTTT. It is translated as CASSPYGDRTTDTQYF.

This clone was seen more than once but under ten times. The chain employs TRBV14 and TRBJ2-3, with 9 nucleotides matching TRBD1. This CDR3 has 19 residues. J lost 4 bases, V lost 4 bases, and 18 bases had no gene match. CDR1 and CDR2 from the germline V gene are SGHDN and FVKESK. The CDR3 DNA follows: TGTGCCAGCAGCCCCGCCGGGACAGGGTTTTTCGGTGCGCCAGATACGCAGTATTTT. This gives the protein CASSPAGTGFFGAPDTQYF.

The sample holds many counts of this clone. The V call is TRBV9, the J call TRBJ2-2; no clear D gene. CDR1 is SGDLS, CDR2 YYNGEE, per germline. This CDR3 contains 14 residues. Trimming cost V 4 bases and J 7 bases, with 14 bases left between them. CDR3: CASSFTLVGGELFF. In nucleotides, the CDR3 is TGTGCCAGCAGCTTTACCCTAGTGGGCGGGGAGCTGTTTTTT.

The chain couples TRBV10-2 to TRBJ1-3; D call uncertain. The CDR3 is 14 residues long. V lost 2 bases and J lost 0, with 5 bases in between. Germline CDR1 is WSHSY and CDR2 is SAAADI. CDR3 protein: CASSEGSSGNTIYF. The CDR3 bases are TGCGCCAGCAGTGAGGGGAGCTCTGGAAACACCATATATTTT.

The genes are TRBV11-3 and TRBJ1-1, with 10 positions matching TRBD1. The CDR3 covers 14 residues. V lost 4 bases, J lost 7 bases, and 6 bases stayed unmatched. Germline values: CDR1 SGHNT, CDR2 YENEEA. The CDR3 reads CASSSTGGLDEAFF. DNA for the CDR3: TGTGCCAGCAGCTCGACAGGGGGCCTCGATGAAGCTTTCTTT.

This chain uses TRBV2 with TRBJ2-7; no clear D gene. Per germline, CDR1 SNHLY and CDR2 FYNNEI. Trimming removed 5 bases at V and 2 bases at J, with 7 bases between. This CDR3 is built from 12 residues. Here the CDR3 DNA reads TGTGCCAGCAGTCAGGATACCTACGAGCAGTACTTC. Protein product: CASSQDTYEQYF.

This chain connects TRBV2 to TRBJ1-5, with 10 bases matching TRBD1. The CDR3 totals 14 residues. V was pared by 6 bases and J by 2 bases, with 1 base of the junction left unmatched. Germline V gene data show CDR1 as SNHLY and CDR2 as FYNNEI. The CDR3 region has the DNA TGTGCCAGCAGCGGGACAGGGGGCAATCAGCCCCAGCATTTT. Amino acid sequence: CASSGTGGNQPQHF.

The chain is built from TRBV7-2 and TRBJ1-3; 8 positions match TRBD1. CDR1 is SGHTA, CDR2 FQGNSA, per germline. The CDR3 length is 15 residues. V dropped 2 bases and J dropped 0; count of bases not matched to a gene: 0. The CDR3 loop reads CASSLQGASGNTIYF. CDR3 bases: TGTGCCAGCAGCTTACAGGGGGCCTCTGGAAACACCATATATTTT. Variable domain in full (rest from reference TRBV7-2 and TRBJ1-3): GAGVSQSPSNKVTEKGKDVELRCDPISGHTALYWYRQSLGQGLEFLIYFQGNSAPDKSGLPSDRFSAERTGGSVSTLTIQRTQQEDSAVYLCASSLQGASGNTIYFGEGSWLTVV.

The chain links TRBV7-9 to TRBJ2-5; 10 bases are a match to TRBD2. The CDR3 loop spans 14 amino acids. The junction had 3 bases not matched to a gene; V was cut back by 6 bases and J by 2 bases. CDR1 is SEHNR, CDR2 FQNEAQ, per germline (reference sequence). The CDR3 spells CASRASGGQETQYF. The CDR3, as DNA: TGTGCCAGCAGAGCTAGCGGGGGACAAGAGACCCAGTACTTC.

The chain couples TRBV2 to TRBJ2-2, with TRBD1 matching over 8 bases. V dropped 3 bases and J dropped 2; count of bases not matched to a gene: 5. This CDR3 is built from 16 residues. Germline V gene data show CDR1 as SNHLY and CDR2 as FYNNEI. CDR3 nucleotide sequence: TGTGCCAGCAGTGACCCAGGGGGCTTTAACACCGGGGAGCTGTTTTTT. Translating it yields CASSDPGGFNTGELFF.

This clone was seen just once. The chain recombines TRBV25-1 with TRBJ1-4; tentative D call: TRBD1 (6 bases). Per the germline V gene, CDR1 is MGHDK and CDR2 is SYGVNS. There are 15 residues in the CDR3. V was trimmed by 6 bases and J by 8 bases, leaving 19 bases between them. In DNA, the CDR3 is TGTGCCAGCAGGCATCCTACAGGGTTAGGGGAAAAACTGTTTTTT. Translating it yields CASRHPTGLGEKLFF.

The rearrangement joins TRBV5-1 to TRBJ1-2; D perhaps matches TRBD1 (5 bases). This CDR3 is built from 16 residues. Germline CDR1 SGHRS, CDR2 YFSETQ. V was pared by 6 bases and J by 6 bases, with 24 bases between. The CDR3: CASNPGHSGTGDGYTF. The CDR3 region has the DNA TGCGCCAGCAACCCGGGTCACTCCGGGACGGGAGATGGCTACACCTTC.

The V gene is TRBV11-2, the J gene TRBJ2-5; D ambiguous. Germline lookup yields CDR1 SGHAT and CDR2 FQNNGV. Trimming shortened V by 4 bases and J by 2 bases, and 8 bases separated the two germline ends. The CDR3 loop spans 13 amino acids. DNA for the CDR3: TGTGCCAGCAGCTATCAGTGGCAAGAGACCCAGTACTTC. It yields the protein CASSYQWQETQYF.

The rearrangement links TRBV6-6 to TRBJ2-3; D possibly corresponds to TRBD2 (6 bases). The CDR3 is 13 amino acids. Trimming cost V 5 bases and J 5 bases, with 11 bases left between them. Germline V gene sequence: CDR1 MNHNY, CDR2 SVGAGI (reference sequence). In DNA, the CDR3 is TGTGCCAGCAGTGCTCTGGGGGGAGATACGCAGTATTTT. Translation gives CASSALGGDTQYF.

This clone was observed a single time. The rearrangement links TRBV19 to TRBJ2-6, with TRBD1 as a possible D gene (6 bases). CDR1 LNHDA and CDR2 SQIVND come from the germline V gene (reference sequence). Trimming took 3 bases from V and 0 from J, leaving 15 bases between them. This CDR3 is 18 amino acids long. CDR3 in amino acids: CASSMMGASPSGANVLTF. CDR3 sequence (DNA): TGTGCCAGTAGTATGATGGGGGCCTCCCCCTCTGGGGCCAACGTCCTGACTTTC.

This clone appeared a single time. The J gene is TRBJ2-1, the V gene TRBV5-6; TRBD1 matches 12 bases. The CDR3 is 14 residues long. Germline V CDR1 and CDR2: SGHDT, YYEEEE. V dropped 4 bases and J dropped 8; count of bases not matched to a gene: 4. CDR3 nucleotide sequence: TGTGCCAGCAGCAAAGGGACAGGGGGCTATGAGCAGTTCTTC. It translates to CASSKGTGGYEQFF.

CDR3 DNA: TGTGCCAGCAGCCAAGATCTGTACGGGGGGGGCACAGATACGCAGTATTTT. It codes for CASSQDLYGGGTDTQYF. The chain links TRBV3-1 (or the pseudogene TRBV3-2) to TRBJ2-3; TRBD2 agrees at 8 bases. The CDR3 extends over 17 amino acids. The V gene's germline CDR1 is LGHDT and CDR2 YNNKEL (reference sequence). The V and J ends lost 0 bases and 1 base, in that order; junction bases with no gene match: 6.

This clone has a handful of counts. The CDR3 protein is CASSVGTGRTDTQYF. The CDR3 bases are TGTGCCAGCAGCGTGGGGACAGGAAGGACAGATACGCAGTATTTT. This sequence joins TRBV7-7 and TRBJ2-3, with 8 bases aligning to TRBD1. The CDR3 has 15 amino acids. The germline V gene has CDR1 SSHAT and CDR2 FNYEAQ (reference sequence). Trimming cost V 5 bases and J 3 bases; bases outside gene matches: 7.

This chain links TRBV5-1 with TRBJ2-2; D perhaps matches TRBD1 (5 bases). The germline V gene encodes CDR1 SGHRS and CDR2 YFSETQ. This CDR3 has 16 residues. V was pared by 2 bases and J by 5 bases, with 16 bases between. CDR3 DNA sequence: TGCGCCAGCAGCTTTGCAGGGCGGCTAGGGACCGGGGAGCTGTTTTTT. Residues: CASSFAGRLGTGELFF.

J is TRBJ1-2 and V is TRBV3-1 (or the pseudogene TRBV3-2), with a possible D match to TRBD1 (6 bases). Looked up from germline, CDR1 is LGHDT and CDR2 is YNNKEL (reference sequence). The CDR3 consists of 13 residues. V lost 4 bases and J lost 4, with 10 bases in between. CDR3: CASSPPGVYGYTF. CDR3 nucleotide sequence: TGTGCCAGCAGCCCTCCAGGGGTCTATGGCTACACCTTC.

This sequence joins TRBV18 and TRBJ2-1; 10 nucleotides match TRBD2. Germline lookup yields CDR1 KGHSH and CDR2 LQKENI. After removal of 2 bases from V and 7 bases from J, the junction contained 5 bases not matched to a gene. The CDR3 is made up of 15 amino acids. The CDR3 here is CASSPLSGGANEQFF. Written as DNA, the CDR3 is TGTGCCAGCTCACCATTGAGCGGGGGGGCAAATGAGCAGTTCTTC. The full variable domain, completed using reference TRBV18 and TRBJ2-1, is NAGVMQNPRHLVRRRGQEARLRCSPMKGHSHVYWYRQLPEEGLKFMVYLQKENIIDESGMPKERFSAEFPKEGPSILRIQQVVRGDSAAYFCASSPLSGGANEQFFGPGTRLTVL.

The chain has TRBV27 and TRBJ1-1; maybe TRBD1 (6 bases). CDR3 length: 14 amino acids. Germline lookup yields CDR1 MNHEY and CDR2 SMNVEV (reference sequence). Between the trimmed V and J ends, which lost 2 bases and 1 base, there was a span of 8 bases. The DNA for the CDR3 is TGTGCCAGCAGTTTAGCGACAGGGAACACTGAAGCTTTCTTT. It yields the protein CASSLATGNTEAFF.